The clone carrying this T cell receptor beta chain is a singleton in its sample. A PCR-confirmed or clinician-diagnosed COVID-19 case had contacted exposed participants within 2 weeks of entry. The ends were cut back, 3 bases at V and 4 bases at J, with 12 bases in the middle. The CDR3 covers 14 residues. Germline loops: CDR1 SGHNT, CDR2 YENEEA. This sample was included in a study of blood T cell repertoires in COVID-19. Study-level background: From T cells, B-cell-depleted T cells, or PBMCs came the material, which was cDNA or gDNA.

Profiled with immunoSEQ multiplex PCR; TCRdb holds only in-frame clones, not every one. The sample carries approximately 250,000 clones, 91% recorded once. The chain combines TRBV11-3 with TRBJ2-5; the D gene is possibly TRBD2 (6 bases). This sequence originates from a man aged 35 to 55 who had been exposed to COVID-19. Specimen: PBMCs or T cells enriched from blood (not recorded which). DNA for the CDR3: TGTGCCAGCAGCTTCCGGGGGTATGGAGAGACCCAGTACTTC. This translates into CASSFRGYGETQYF.